Shown below are 31 T cell receptor beta chains from a single sample sequenced in a study of CD8 T cells in ankylosing spondylitis listed by TCRdb under 2017. Library method: 5' RACE. TCRdb lists the instrument as Illumina HiSeq 2500. Clones were called with MiXCR by TCRdb after fastp trimmed the public reads at Q25, and only in-frame beta chains were retained. Duplicate CDR3 protein sequences are folded into a single record with the most common DNA and genes. The sample table contains 210,000 or so distinct CDR3 sequences; only one count was recorded for 7.5% to 9.5% of them. The top ten clonotypes cover 4.5% to 5% of the sample. Sequenced input: blood, either unsorted or a sorted T cell fraction (not recorded which). These receptors all come from a female donor with ankylosing spondylitis or in good health (not recorded which).

The table lists this clonotype with many counts. The chain couples TRBV4-3 to TRBJ1-6, with TRBD1 as a possible D gene (5 bases). Per germline, CDR1 LGHNA and CDR2 YSLEER. V lost 1 base to trimming and J lost 9 bases, with 16 bases between them. CDR3 length: 16 amino acids. CDR3 amino acids: CASSQGLRARVSPLHF. The CDR3 nucleotides are TGCGCCAGCAGCCAAGGACTCAGGGCCAGGGTTTCACCCCTCCACTTT.

About this clonotype itself: A much more abundant neighbour one base away suggests this may be a read error. V usage is TRBV12-3 or TRBV12-4 and J usage is TRBJ1-2; D remains ambiguous. The CDR3 is made up of 13 amino acids. The CDR3 loop is CASSPMLWENSSF. CDR3 coding DNA: TGTGCCAGCAGCCCTATGCTGTGGGAAAATTCCTCCTTC.

This clonotype showed up many times. The genes are TRBV6-2 or TRBV6-3 and TRBJ1-2; D not certain. CDR3 size: 13 residues. Germline V gene lookup returns CDR1 MNHEY and CDR2 SVGEGT. V gave up 2 bases and J gave up 7 bases, with 11 bases separating them. CDR3 protein: CASSYTEGTGYTF. As DNA, the CDR3 is TGTGCCAGCAGTTACACAGAGGGAACTGGCTACACCTTC.

This clonotype was seen many times. The chain has TRBV7-6 and TRBJ2-1; TRBD1 is a possible D gene (6 bases). CDR3 size: 16 residues. V shed 5 bases and J shed 2 bases, with 16 bases lying between them. The V gene's germline CDR1 is SGHVS and CDR2 FNYEAQ. CDR3 protein: CASSHSAGQTYNEQFF. CDR3 bases: TGTGCCAGCAGCCACTCGGCCGGACAGACCTACAATGAGCAGTTCTTC.

This clonotype was detected many times. This rearrangement joins TRBV25-1 to TRBJ2-5; 11 positions agree with TRBD2. The junction had 4 bases not matched to a gene; V was cut back by 5 bases and J by 2 bases. This CDR3 has 15 residues. The germline V gene encodes CDR1 MGHDK and CDR2 SYGVNS. The CDR3 bases are TGTGCCAGCAGTCCCCTAGCGGGAGGTCAAGAGACCCAGTACTTC. Translation gives CASSPLAGGQETQYF.

This clonotype was counted between two and nine times. The chain recombines TRBV28 with TRBJ2-7; either TRBD1 or TRBD2 may fit D (5 bases each). Germline V gene sequence: CDR1 MDHEN, CDR2 SYDVKM. The CDR3 runs 14 residues. Trimming removed 8 bases at V and 3 bases at J, with 17 bases between. DNA of the CDR3: TGTGCCAGCTTAGAGGGTCAGGGTTACTACGAGCAGTACTTC. Its translation: CASLEGQGYYEQYF.

This clonotype was observed a handful of times. The gene calls are TRBV7-2 and TRBJ2-7; D is unclear. In germline, CDR1 is SGHTA, CDR2 FQGNSA. The ends were cut back, 1 base at V and 1 base at J, with 8 bases in the middle. This CDR3 contains 14 residues. The CDR3 reads CASSLDLFSYEQYF. CDR3 nucleotides: TGTGCCAGCAGCTTAGATCTCTTTTCCTACGAGCAGTACTTC.

This chain links TRBV19 with TRBJ2-1; maybe TRBD2 (5 bases). The CDR3 loop spans 15 amino acids. CDR1 is LNHDA, CDR2 SQIVND, per germline (reference sequence). V lost 5 bases to trimming and J lost 4 bases, with 15 bases between them. CDR3 residues: CASSRKEDGYNEQFF. The CDR3, as DNA: TGTGCCAGTAGTCGTAAGGAGGATGGGTACAATGAGCAGTTCTTC.

Points on this clonotype: This may come from a read error, since a much larger clone is one base off. This chain links TRBV18 with TRBJ1-2; 8 bases match TRBD1. Germline CDR1 KGHSH, CDR2 LQKENI. There are 15 residues in the CDR3. CDR3 protein: CASSPPGQANYGHTF. The CDR3 nucleotides are TGTGCCAGCTCACCACCGGGACAGGCAAACTATGGCCACACCTTC.

In its sample, this clonotype was seen many times. The chain combines TRBV7-2 with TRBJ2-7, with 11 bases matching TRBD2. V was clipped by 1 base and J by 2 bases; unmatched bases: 1. CDR1 and CDR2 (germline): SGHTA, FQGNSA. The CDR3 is made up of 15 amino acids. The CDR3 protein is CASSLVGLAAYEQYF. The CDR3 coding sequence is TGTGCCAGCAGCTTAGTGGGACTAGCGGCCTACGAGCAGTACTTC.

The table lists this clonotype with many counts. As DNA, the CDR3 is TGTGCCAGCAGCCCCACCAGCAATCAGCCCCAGCATTTT. Protein sequence: CASSPTSNQPQHF. V gene TRBV7-6 combines with J gene TRBJ1-5; D remains unclear. Trimming removed 5 bases at V and 1 base at J, with 6 bases between. Germline V gene sequence: CDR1 SGHVS, CDR2 FNYEAQ. This CDR3 is 13 amino acids long.

This clonotype was counted at least ten times. The rearrangement joins TRBV23-1 to TRBJ1-5, with 9 bases that match TRBD1. TRBV23-1 is noted as an ORF with a role that remains uncertain. V lost 4 bases, J lost 6 bases, and 7 bases stayed unmatched. This CDR3 has 15 residues. This CDR3 is CASSPDRGLGQPQHF. In DNA, the CDR3 is TGCGCCAGCAGTCCGGACAGGGGTCTCGGTCAGCCCCAGCATTTT.

This clonotype was seen ten or more times. The chain carries TRBV5-1 and TRBJ2-1; 8 bases are a match to TRBD2. Germline CDR1 reads SGHRS; CDR2 reads YFSETQ. With 0 bases clipped from V and 7 bases from J, the junction kept 9 bases outside the gene matches. CDR3 length equals 16 residues. DNA of the CDR3: TGCGCCAGCAGCTTGGCTGGGACTAGGTCCTGGAATGAGCAGTTCTTC. The encoded protein is CASSLAGTRSWNEQFF. Based on the CDR3 plus reference TRBV5-1 and TRBJ2-1, the full variable domain is KAGVTQTPRYLIKTRGQQVTLSCSPISGHRSVSWYQQTPGQGLQFLFEYFSETQRNKGNFPGRFSGRQFSNSRSEMNVSTLELGDSALYLCASSLAGTRSWNEQFFGPGTRLTVL.

Ten or more counts support this clonotype. The chain joins TRBV12-3 or TRBV12-4 to TRBJ2-4; D may match TRBD1 or TRBD2 (5 bases each). This CDR3 is 15 amino acids long. The V and J ends lost 6 bases and 0 bases respectively, with 12 bases between them. CDR3 coding DNA: TGTGCCAGCAGCCATGGGACGGGAGCCAAAAACATTCAGTACTTC. Translated: CASSHGTGAKNIQYF.

A word on this clonotype: Just one base apart from a much larger clone, this may be a read error. V is TRBV5-5 and J is TRBJ1-1; D gene uncertain. In germline, CDR1 is SGHKS, CDR2 YYEKEE (reference sequence). The CDR3 extends over 15 amino acids. The CDR3 loop is CAGSSLTTSNTEAFF. Written as DNA, the CDR3 is TGTGCCGGCAGCTCCCTGACGACTTCGAACACTGAAGCTTTCTTT.

This clonotype was picked up a small number of times. The chain combines TRBV15 with TRBJ1-5; D not certain. The CDR3 runs 15 residues. CDR1 LNHNV and CDR2 YYDKDF come from the germline V gene (reference sequence). V lost 3 bases and J lost 7, with 16 bases in between. The CDR3 loop reads CATSRDQDQRQPQHF. In DNA form, the CDR3 reads TGTGCCACCAGCAGGGACCAGGACCAAAGACAGCCCCAGCATTTT.

In the case of this clonotype: A read error is possible here, since a much larger clone lies one base away. The chain recombines TRBV5-1 with TRBJ1-2, with D tentatively TRBD1 (6 bases). The CDR3 consists of 14 residues. Germline-derived CDR1 and CDR2 are SGHRS and YFSETQ. This chain's CDR3 is CTSSHQQGDAGYTF. In DNA, the CDR3 is TGCACCAGCAGCCACCAACAGGGAGATGCTGGCTACACCTTC.

This chain uses TRBV5-8 with TRBJ2-5; D is ambiguous. In germline, CDR1 is SGHTS, CDR2 YDEGEE. V gave up 1 base and J gave up 12 bases, with 7 bases separating them. The CDR3 covers 10 residues. CDR3 sequence: CASSLKGEYF. CDR3 DNA sequence: TGTGCCAGCAGCTTGAAGGGCGAGTACTTC. The variable domain in full, completed from reference TRBV5-8 and TRBJ2-5, reads EAGVTQSPTHLIKTRGQQATLRCSPISGHTSVYWYQQALGLGLQFLLWYDEGEERNRGNFPPRFSGRQFPNYSSELNVNALELEDSALYLCASSLKGEYFGPGTRLLVL.

This clonotype was seen repeatedly, ten times or more. This chain joins TRBV7-6 and TRBJ2-1; TRBD2 matches 7 bases. The ends lost 8 bases at V and 5 bases at J; junction bases unmatched: 6. This CDR3 has 13 amino acids. Germline CDR1 SGHVS, CDR2 FNYEAQ. Written as DNA, the CDR3 is TGTGCCAGCGGGAGGGCTGGCCACAATGAGCAGTTCTTC. Its protein product is CASGRAGHNEQFF.

This clonotype was recorded at least ten times. The V gene is TRBV24-1, the J gene TRBJ2-1, with TRBD2 matching over 7 bases. Germline V gene lookup returns CDR1 KGHDR and CDR2 SFDVKD. V was clipped by 5 bases and J by 8 bases; unmatched bases: 8. The CDR3 extends over 14 amino acids. The CDR3 nucleotides are TGTGCCACCAGTGGGGAGGGCCAAGGCGATGAGCAGTTCTTC. Its translation is CATSGEGQGDEQFF.

At least ten counts were recorded for this clonotype. The genes are TRBV4-3 and TRBJ2-7; D gene uncertain. The CDR3 has 14 residues. Germline CDR1 reads LGHNA; CDR2 reads YSLEER. Trimming removed 0 bases from V and 8 bases from J, with 14 bases in between. The CDR3 here is CASSQEPGGRKQYF. The CDR3 coding sequence is TGCGCCAGCAGCCAAGAACCGGGCGGCCGAAAGCAGTACTTC.

The genes are TRBV7-2 and TRBJ2-5; the D is unclear. CDR3 length: 12 residues. The V end lost 7 bases, the J end lost 5 bases, and 11 bases lay between the germline ends. The germline V gene encodes CDR1 SGHTA and CDR2 FQGNSA. DNA for the CDR3: TGTGCCAGCATCTCCTCTAGGGAGACCCAGTACTTC. Protein product: CASISSRETQYF.

The chain combines TRBV7-2 with TRBJ2-5; a weak D match, TRBD2 (6 bases). The CDR3 runs to 14 residues. The V end lost 3 bases, the J end lost 1 base, and 9 bases lay between the germline ends. CDR1 is SGHTA and CDR2 is FQGNSA in the germline V gene. The CDR3 region has the DNA TGTGCCAGCAGCTTCGGAGGGGCCCAAGAGACCCAGTACTTC. This encodes CASSFGGAQETQYF.

With respect to this clonotype: A much larger clone lies a single base off, so this may be a read error. CDR3 bases: TGCAGTGCTAGTAGGACAGGGAATGGGCAGTTCTTC. Translation gives CSASRTGNGQFF. The rearrangement joins TRBV20-1 to TRBJ2-1, with 8 bases that match TRBD1. From germline, CDR1 is DFQATT and CDR2 SNEGSKA (reference sequence). The CDR3 covers 12 residues.

This clonotype was observed at least ten times. The chain has TRBV20-1 and TRBJ2-5, with a weak D call TRBD2 (5 bases). The germline CDR1 and CDR2 sequences are DFQATT and SNEGSKA (reference sequence). Trimming removed 0 bases at V and 4 bases at J, with 15 bases between. The CDR3 has 15 amino acids. The CDR3 protein is CSARDEPAERETQYF. The CDR3 DNA sequence: TGCAGTGCTAGAGATGAACCAGCGGAGAGAGAGACCCAGTACTTC.

This clonotype has a count of ten or more. The chain carries TRBV5-1 and TRBJ2-5; 7 positions agree with TRBD2. With V trimmed by 4 bases and J by 7 bases, 7 bases remained unmatched. Germline V gives CDR1 SGHRS, CDR2 YFSETQ. The CDR3 totals 13 residues. The CDR3 is CASSRSGEGTQYF. Here the CDR3 DNA reads TGCGCCAGCAGCCGGAGCGGGGAGGGGACCCAGTACTTC.

This clonotype occurred many times. The chain uses TRBV4-3 and TRBJ1-4, with TRBD1 matching 8 bases. The CDR3 runs to 16 residues. After removal of 4 bases from V and 7 bases from J, the junction contained 11 bases not matched to a gene. Germline CDR1 and CDR2: LGHNA and YSLEER. CDR3 sequence reads: CASSRSIRTGLEKLFF. For the CDR3, the DNA is TGCGCCAGCAGCCGTAGCATTAGGACAGGGCTTGAAAAACTGTTTTTT.

This clonotype was seen at least ten times. The chain employs TRBV6-1 and TRBJ1-3; 9 nucleotides align to TRBD1. The CDR3 runs 17 residues. Trimming at V came to 5 bases and at J to 0 bases, leaving 8 bases not matched to a gene. CDR1 is MNHNS and CDR2 is SASEGT in the germline V gene. CDR3 nucleotide sequence: TGTGCCAGCAGTCGTCGGACAGGGGTCGGCTCTGGAAACACCATATATTTT. This gives the protein CASSRRTGVGSGNTIYF.

The chain uses TRBV7-2 and TRBJ1-3; D remains unclear. Trimming stripped 6 bases from V and 0 bases from J, with 6 bases between. The V gene's germline CDR1 is SGHTA and CDR2 FQGNSA. This CDR3 is built from 13 residues. The DNA for the CDR3 is TGTGCCAGCAGTTGGACCTCTGGAAACACCATATATTTT. Its translation is CASSWTSGNTIYF.

This clonotype was counted ten times or more. The V and J genes are TRBV12-3 or TRBV12-4 and TRBJ1-5, with no clear D. V dropped 1 base and J dropped 4 bases, with 8 bases sitting between them. CDR3 length: 14 residues. In nucleotides, the CDR3 is TGTGCCAGCAGTTTAGACGGGCGGAATCAGCCCCAGCATTTT. Residues: CASSLDGRNQPQHF.

This clonotype was recorded at least ten times. The chain recombines TRBV2 with TRBJ1-2; the D is unclear. Germline loops: CDR1 SNHLY, CDR2 FYNNEI. V lost 6 bases and J 8 bases, leaving 10 bases between the germline ends. This CDR3 comprises 11 residues. Written as DNA, the CDR3 is TGTGCCAGCAGCCGAATAAGCGGCTACACCTTC. Its protein product is CASSRISGYTF. The whole variable domain, remainder taken from reference TRBV2 and TRBJ1-2, is EPEVTQTPSHQVTQMGQEVILRCVPISNHLYFYWYRQILGQKVEFLVSFYNNEISEKSEIFDDQFSVERPDGSNFTLKIRSTKLEDSAMYFCASSRISGYTFGSGTRLTVV.